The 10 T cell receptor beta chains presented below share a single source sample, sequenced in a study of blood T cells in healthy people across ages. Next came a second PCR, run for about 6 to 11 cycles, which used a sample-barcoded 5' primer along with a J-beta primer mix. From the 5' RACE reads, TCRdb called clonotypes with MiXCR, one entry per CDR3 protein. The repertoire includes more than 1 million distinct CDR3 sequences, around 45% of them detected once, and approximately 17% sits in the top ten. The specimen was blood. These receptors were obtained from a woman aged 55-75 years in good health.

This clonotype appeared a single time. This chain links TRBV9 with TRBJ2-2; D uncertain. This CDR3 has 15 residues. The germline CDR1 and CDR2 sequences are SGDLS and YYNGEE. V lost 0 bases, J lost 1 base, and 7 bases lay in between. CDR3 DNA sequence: TGTGCCAGCAGCGTAGTGGGTGAGAACACCGGGGAGCTGTTTTTT. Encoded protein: CASSVVGENTGELFF.

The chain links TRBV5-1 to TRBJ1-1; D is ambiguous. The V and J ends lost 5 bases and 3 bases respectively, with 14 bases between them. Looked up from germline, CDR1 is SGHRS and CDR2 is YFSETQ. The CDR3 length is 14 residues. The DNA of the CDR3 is TGCGCCAGCAGTCCCACCAGAAGGGACACTGAAGCTTTCTTT. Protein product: CASSPTRRDTEAFF. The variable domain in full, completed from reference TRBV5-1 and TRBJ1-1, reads KAGVTQTPRYLIKTRGQQVTLSCSPISGHRSVSWYQQTPGQGLQFLFEYFSETQRNKGNFPGRFSGRQFSNSRSEMNVSTLELGDSALYLCASSPTRRDTEAFFGQGTRLTVV.

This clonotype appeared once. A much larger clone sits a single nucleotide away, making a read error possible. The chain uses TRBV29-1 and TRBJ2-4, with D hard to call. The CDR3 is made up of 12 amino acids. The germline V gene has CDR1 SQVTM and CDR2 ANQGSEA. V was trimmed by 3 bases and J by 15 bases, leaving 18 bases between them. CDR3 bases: TGCAGCGTTGAGATACAACAAGAGACCCGGTACTTC. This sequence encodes CSVEIQQETRYF.

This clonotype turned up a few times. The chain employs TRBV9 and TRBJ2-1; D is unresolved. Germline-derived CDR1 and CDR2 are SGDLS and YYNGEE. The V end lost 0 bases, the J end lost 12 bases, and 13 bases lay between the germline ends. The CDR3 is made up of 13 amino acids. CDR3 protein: CASSVVGEQTQFF. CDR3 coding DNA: TGTGCCAGCAGCGTAGTTGGCGAGCAGACGCAGTTCTTC.

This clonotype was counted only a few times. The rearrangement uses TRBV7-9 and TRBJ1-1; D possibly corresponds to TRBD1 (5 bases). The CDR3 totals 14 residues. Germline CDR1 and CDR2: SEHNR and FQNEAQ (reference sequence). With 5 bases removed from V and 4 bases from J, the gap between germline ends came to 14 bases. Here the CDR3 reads CASSRDGRPTEAFF. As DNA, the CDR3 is TGTGCCAGCAGCCGGGACGGCAGGCCCACTGAAGCTTTCTTT.

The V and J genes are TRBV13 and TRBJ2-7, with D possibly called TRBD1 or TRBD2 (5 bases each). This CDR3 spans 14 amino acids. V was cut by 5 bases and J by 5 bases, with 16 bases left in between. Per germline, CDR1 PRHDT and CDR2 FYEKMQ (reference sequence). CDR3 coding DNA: TGTGCCAGCAGCCCGGGACCAGGGCAGGACGAGCAGTACTTC. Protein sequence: CASSPGPGQDEQYF.

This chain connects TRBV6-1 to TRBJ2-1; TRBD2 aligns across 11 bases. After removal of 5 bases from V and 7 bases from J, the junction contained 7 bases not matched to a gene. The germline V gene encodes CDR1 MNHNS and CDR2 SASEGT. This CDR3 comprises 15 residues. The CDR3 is CASSIGTSGINEQFF. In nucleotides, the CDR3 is TGTGCCAGCAGTATCGGGACTAGCGGTATAAATGAGCAGTTCTTC.

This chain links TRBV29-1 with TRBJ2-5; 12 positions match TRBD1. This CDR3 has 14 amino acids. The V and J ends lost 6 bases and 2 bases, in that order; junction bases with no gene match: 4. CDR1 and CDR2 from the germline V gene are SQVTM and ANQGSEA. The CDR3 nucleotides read TGCAGCGTGGGGACAGGGGGCAGGCAAGAGACCCAGTACTTC. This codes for CSVGTGGRQETQYF.

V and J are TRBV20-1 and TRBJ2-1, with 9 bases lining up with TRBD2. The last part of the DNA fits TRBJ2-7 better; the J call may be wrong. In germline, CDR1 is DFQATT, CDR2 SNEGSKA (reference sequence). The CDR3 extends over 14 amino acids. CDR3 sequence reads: CSASSSGKSDEQYF. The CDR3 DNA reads TGCAGTGCTAGTTCTAGCGGGAAATCCGATGAGCAGTACTTC.

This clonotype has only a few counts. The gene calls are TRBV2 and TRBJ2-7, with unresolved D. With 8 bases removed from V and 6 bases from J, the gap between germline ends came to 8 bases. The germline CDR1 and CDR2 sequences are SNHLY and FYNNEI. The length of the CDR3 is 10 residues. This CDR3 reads CASVSGEQYF. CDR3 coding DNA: TGTGCCAGCGTTTCGGGCGAGCAGTACTTC.